This T cell receptor beta chain was sequenced for a study of blood T cell repertoires in COVID-19. Overall study: COVID-19 samples from acute and convalescent phases originated in the United States, Italy and Spain. PBMCs, B-cell-depleted T cells, or T cells were the source of the cDNA or gDNA that made up the material.

The assay was immunoSEQ multiplex PCR, and TCRdb's table has in-frame clones only and misses some. The repertoire includes around 140,000 clones, 85% to 90% of them detected once, and roughly 18% sits in the top ten. There are 15 residues in the CDR3. Looked up from germline, CDR1 is SGDLS and CDR2 is YYNGEE. V was pared by 10 bases and J by 0 bases, with 18 bases between. The sample comprised peripheral blood. This chain joins TRBV9 and TRBJ2-3; D remains ambiguous. This receptor was identified in a man in his fifties or sixties with active or convalescent COVID-19. The CDR3 reads CASNRRSSSTDTQYF. CDR3 bases: TGTGCCTCGAACCGCCGGAGTTCTAGCACAGATACGCAGTATTTT.